This TCR beta chain was sequenced for a study of OX40 agonist ivuxolimab in advanced cancers. On the study more broadly: Under the entry rules, prior anti-PD-1, anti-PD-L1 or anti-CTLA-4 therapy was allowed, and 40% had some. Study-wide results and limits: Dose levels from 0.1 to 3.0 mg/kg saw CD4+ and CD8+ blood T cells expand clonally by week 6. More expanded clones were seen, on average, in CD8+ T cells than in CD4+.

Blood specimens came from baseline, cycle 4 day 1, and cycle 7 day 1. Trimming took off 1 base at V and 0 bases at J, with 12 bases between the two ends. The CDR3 length is 17 residues. Germline values: CDR1 LNHNV, CDR2 YYDKDF (reference sequence). Generated by immunoSEQ multiplex PCR, the TCRdb table keeps only in-frame clones and is missing some. The table shows tens of thousands of clones, with around nine tenths occurring only once. Of note for this clone: Its antigen is unidentified.

The sequence came from an adult with an advanced solid tumor such as melanoma, head and neck, liver or kidney cancer. The chain combines TRBV15 with TRBJ2-2; D might be TRBD2 (5 bases). This specimen was CD4+ or CD8+ T cells sorted from blood, taken in a trial of the OX40 agonist ivuxolimab. DNA for the CDR3: TGTGCCACCAGCAGAGCCTTCGCTAGCACGAACACCGGGGAGCTGTTTTTT. It yields the protein CATSRAFASTNTGELFF.